Following are 16 T cell receptor beta chains from one sample sequenced in a study of identical twins. TCRdb called the 5' RACE reads again in MiXCR, with one record for every CDR3 protein. The sample includes approximately 1.8 million distinct CDR3 sequences, roughly a third of them seen just once. Sequenced sample: cord blood. The origin of the receptors is a newborn girl in good health.

This clonotype has a handful of counts. The CDR3 bases are TGTGCCAGCAGTTATGACCCCGGTCCCTACGAGCAGTACTTC. It is translated as CASSYDPGPYEQYF. This chain links TRBV6-7 with TRBJ2-7; D is uncertain. TRBV6-7 is classed as an ORF, of uncertain function. The CDR3 has 14 residues. Trimming pared 3 bases from V and 2 bases from J, leaving 11 bases between.

The gene calls are TRBV12-3 or TRBV12-4 and TRBJ1-2; 7 bases match TRBD1. CDR3 length: 18 amino acids. J gave up 6 bases and V 1 base, and 17 bases lay outside the gene matches. The CDR3 DNA sequence: TGTGCCAGCAGTTTAGACGCTTTGGGGCTGACAGGGTCAGATGGCTACACCTTC. Its translation: CASSLDALGLTGSDGYTF.

This clonotype was seen repeatedly, ten times or more. J is TRBJ2-3 and V is TRBV29-1; D may be TRBD1 (6 bases). The CDR3 contains 16 residues. The germline CDR1 and CDR2 sequences are SQVTM and ANQGSEA. Trimming removed 3 bases from V and 4 bases from J, with 20 bases in between. CDR3 in amino acids: CSVDRVWDNNPDTQYF. The CDR3 DNA follows: TGCAGCGTTGATCGAGTGTGGGACAACAATCCAGATACGCAGTATTTT.

This clonotype was detected only a few times. DNA of the CDR3: TGCAGTGCTAGAGACGGGGGGCCGACCATAAGCCAAGAGACCCAGTACTTC. It translates to CSARDGGPTISQETQYF. The chain is built from TRBV20-1 and TRBJ2-5; D is possibly TRBD2 (7 bases). CDR1 and CDR2 (germline): DFQATT, SNEGSKA (reference sequence). CDR3 length: 17 residues. Trimming removed 0 bases from V and 1 base from J, with 18 bases in between.

This clonotype has more than one count but fewer than ten. The chain has TRBV2 and TRBJ2-2; D perhaps matches TRBD1 (5 bases). The germline V and J ends were trimmed by 6 bases and 2 bases, with 16 bases remaining between them. Germline V gene sequence: CDR1 SNHLY, CDR2 FYNNEI. The CDR3 runs 16 residues. DNA for the CDR3: TGTGCCAGCAGCAGTGGGGCTAGGCCTAACACCGGGGAGCTGTTTTTT. Translation: CASSSGARPNTGELFF.

The table lists this clonotype with a few counts. V is TRBV20-1 and J is TRBJ2-1; TRBD2 matches 7 bases. CDR1 and CDR2 from the germline V gene are DFQATT and SNEGSKA (reference sequence). The J segment lost 0 bases and the V segment lost 3 bases, leaving 5 bases of the junction unmatched. The CDR3 consists of 15 residues. The DNA of the CDR3 is TGCAGTGCTAGCCGGCTAGCGGCCTCCTACAATGAGCAGTTCTTC. It translates to CSASRLAASYNEQFF.

This chain connects TRBV12-3 or TRBV12-4 to TRBJ1-2; no clear D. Trimming pared 5 bases from V and 4 bases from J, leaving 14 bases between. This CDR3 is built from 14 residues. CDR3 in amino acids: CASSRTQYGYGYTF. CDR3 DNA sequence: TGTGCCAGCAGTCGCACGCAGTACGGCTATGGCTACACCTTC.

V usage is TRBV7-9 and J usage is TRBJ1-2; tentative D call: TRBD1 (5 bases). V was shortened by 5 bases and J by 4 bases, with 14 bases between the two germline ends. CDR1 is SEHNR and CDR2 is FQNEAQ in the germline V gene (reference sequence). This CDR3 has 14 amino acids. This CDR3 reads CASSGQHRIYGYTF. CDR3 bases: TGTGCCAGCAGCGGCCAGCACAGGATCTATGGCTACACCTTC.

This chain connects TRBV20-1 to TRBJ1-5; the match to TRBD1 covers 7 bases. The J segment lost 1 base and the V segment lost 6 bases, leaving 9 bases of the junction unmatched. This CDR3 has 15 amino acids. The germline V gene encodes CDR1 DFQATT and CDR2 SNEGSKA (reference sequence). CDR3 in amino acids: CSADPGGYSNQPQHF. CDR3 sequence (DNA): TGCAGTGCCGACCCAGGGGGTTACAGCAATCAGCCCCAGCATTTT.

Notes on this clonotype: A single base separates this from a much larger clone, so it may be a read error. This chain links TRBV28 with TRBJ2-5; D not certain. The CDR3 is made up of 13 amino acids. The germline V gene encodes CDR1 MDHEN and CDR2 SYDVKM. The CDR3: CACTQNWQETQYF. The CDR3 DNA sequence: TGTGCCTGCACACAGAACTGGCAAGAAACCCAGTACTTC.

This sequence joins TRBV28 and TRBJ2-1; TRBD1 agrees at 8 bases. After removal of 2 bases from V and 0 bases from J, the junction contained 3 bases not matched to a gene. The V gene's germline CDR1 is MDHEN and CDR2 SYDVKM. CDR3 size: 16 residues. The CDR3 here is CASSLLGQGSYNEQFF. In DNA, the CDR3 is TGTGCCAGCAGTTTACTCGGACAGGGCTCCTACAATGAGCAGTTCTTC. The full variable domain, with the rest looked up from reference TRBV28 and TRBJ2-1, is DVKVTQSSRYLVKRTGEKVFLECVQDMDHENMFWYRQDPGLGLRLIYFSYDVKMKEKGDIPEGYSVSREKKERFSLILESASTNQTSMYLCASSLLGQGSYNEQFFGPGTRLTVL.

The V call is TRBV3-1, the J call TRBJ2-7; 8 bases match TRBD2. V was clipped by 1 base and J by 5 bases; unmatched bases: 1. Germline V gene data show CDR1 as LGHDT and CDR2 as YNNKEL (reference sequence). The CDR3 has 13 amino acids. CDR3 sequence: CASSQGLANEQYF. Written as DNA, the CDR3 is TGTGCCAGCAGCCAAGGACTAGCGAACGAGCAGTACTTC.

The table lists this clonotype with a few counts. V usage is TRBV30 and J usage is TRBJ1-1; TRBD1 matches 11 bases. Germline V CDR1 and CDR2: GTSNPN, SVGIG (reference sequence). The CDR3 covers 13 residues. The CDR3 loop reads CAASRDRGTEAFF. CDR3 nucleotides: TGTGCAGCGTCCCGGGACAGGGGGACTGAAGCTTTCTTT.

This clonotype was seen a handful of times. The V and J genes are TRBV10-3 and TRBJ1-1; D is uncertain. CDR1 and CDR2 (germline): ENHRY, SYGVKD. The CDR3 runs 13 residues. V was clipped by 3 bases and J by 0 bases, with 5 bases between them. CDR3 sequence (DNA): TGTGCCATCAGTGAACCCATGAACACTGAAGCTTTCTTT. Amino acid sequence: CAISEPMNTEAFF.

There are a few counts of this clonotype. The chain recombines TRBV4-1 with TRBJ2-2, with 10 bases lining up with TRBD2. The CDR3 runs 17 residues. J gave up 9 bases and V 1 base, and 11 bases lay outside the gene matches. From germline, CDR1 is MGHRA and CDR2 YSYEKL. The CDR3, as DNA: TGCGCCAGCAGCCAAGTGGGAGTAGCGGGAGGTCTTCGGGAGCTGTTTTTT. As protein: CASSQVGVAGGLRELFF.

This clonotype appeared a few times. CDR3 loop: CASSLQRKMGQTENEQFF. The CDR3 nucleotides read TGTGCCAGCAGCTTACAAAGGAAGATGGGACAGACCGAAAATGAGCAGTTCTTC. The gene calls are TRBV7-9 and TRBJ2-1, with 7 bases aligning to TRBD1. This CDR3 is 18 amino acids long. V gave up 2 bases and J gave up 7 bases; unmatched junction bases: 17. Looked up from germline, CDR1 is SEHNR and CDR2 is FQNEAQ (reference sequence).